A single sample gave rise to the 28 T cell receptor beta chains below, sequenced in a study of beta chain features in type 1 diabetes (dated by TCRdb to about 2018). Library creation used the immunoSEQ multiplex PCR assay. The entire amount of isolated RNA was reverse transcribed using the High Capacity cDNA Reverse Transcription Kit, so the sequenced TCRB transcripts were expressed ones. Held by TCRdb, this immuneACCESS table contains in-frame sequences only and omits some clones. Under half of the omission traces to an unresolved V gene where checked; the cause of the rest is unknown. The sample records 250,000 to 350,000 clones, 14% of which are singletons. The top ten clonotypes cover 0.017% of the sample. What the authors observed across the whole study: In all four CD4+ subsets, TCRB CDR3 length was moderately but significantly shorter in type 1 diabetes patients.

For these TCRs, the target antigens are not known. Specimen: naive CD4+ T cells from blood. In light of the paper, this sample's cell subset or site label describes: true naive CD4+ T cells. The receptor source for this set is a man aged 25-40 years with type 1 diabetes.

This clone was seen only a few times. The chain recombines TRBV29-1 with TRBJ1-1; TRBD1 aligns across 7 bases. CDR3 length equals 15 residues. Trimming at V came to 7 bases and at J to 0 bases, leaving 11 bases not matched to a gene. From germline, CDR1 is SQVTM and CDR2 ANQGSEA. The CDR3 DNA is TGCAGCGCCGGGGACAGCCATAGAATGAACACTGAAGCTTTCTTT. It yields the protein CSAGDSHRMNTEAFF.

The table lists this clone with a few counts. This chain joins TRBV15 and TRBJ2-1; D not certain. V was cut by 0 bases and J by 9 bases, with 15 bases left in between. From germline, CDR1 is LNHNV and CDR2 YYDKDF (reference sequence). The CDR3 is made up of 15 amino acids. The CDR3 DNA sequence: TGTGCCACCAGCAGAGATCGTTCGACACCTGGTGAGCAGTTCTTC. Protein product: CATSRDRSTPGEQFF.

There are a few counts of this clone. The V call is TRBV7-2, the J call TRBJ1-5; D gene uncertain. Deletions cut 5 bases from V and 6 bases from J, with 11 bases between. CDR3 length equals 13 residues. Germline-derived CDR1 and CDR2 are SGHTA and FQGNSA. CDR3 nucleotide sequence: TGTGCCAGCAGCGCCCCGGAGGGTCAGCCCCAGCATTTT. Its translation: CASSAPEGQPQHF.

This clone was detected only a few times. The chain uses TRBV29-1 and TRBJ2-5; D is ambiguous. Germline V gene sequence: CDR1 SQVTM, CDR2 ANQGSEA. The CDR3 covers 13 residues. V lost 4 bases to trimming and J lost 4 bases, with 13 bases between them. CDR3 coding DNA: TGCAGCGTTGCGAGGCCAGAGAGAGAGACCCAGTACTTC. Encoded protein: CSVARPERETQYF.

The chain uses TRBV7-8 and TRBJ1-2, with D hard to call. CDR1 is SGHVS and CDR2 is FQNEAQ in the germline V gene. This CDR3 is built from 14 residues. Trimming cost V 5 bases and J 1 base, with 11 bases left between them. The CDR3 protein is CASSPAEGNYGYTF. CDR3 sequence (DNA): TGTGCCAGCAGCCCTGCGGAGGGTAACTATGGCTACACCTTC.

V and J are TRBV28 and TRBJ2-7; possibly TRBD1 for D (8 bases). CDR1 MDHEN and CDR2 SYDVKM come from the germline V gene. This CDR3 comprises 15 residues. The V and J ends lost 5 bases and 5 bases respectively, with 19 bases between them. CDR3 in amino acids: CASSLRGREKDEQYF. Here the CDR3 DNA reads TGTGCCAGCAGTCTCAGGGGGCGGGAGAAGGACGAGCAGTACTTC.

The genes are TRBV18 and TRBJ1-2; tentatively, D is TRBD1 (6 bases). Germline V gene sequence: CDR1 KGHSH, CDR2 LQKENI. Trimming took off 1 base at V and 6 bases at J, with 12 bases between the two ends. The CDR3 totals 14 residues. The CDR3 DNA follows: TGTGCCAGCTCACCACGAGGGGGTACTGATGGCTACACCTTC. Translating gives CASSPRGGTDGYTF. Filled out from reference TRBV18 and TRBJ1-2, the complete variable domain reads NAGVMQNPRHLVRRRGQEARLRCSPMKGHSHVYWYRQLPEEGLKFMVYLQKENIIDESGMPKERFSAEFPKEGPSILRIQQVVRGDSAAYFCASSPRGGTDGYTFGSGTRLTVV.

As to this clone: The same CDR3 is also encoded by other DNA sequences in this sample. In DNA form, the CDR3 reads TGTGCCAGCAGTTACTCTCGGGGAACCTACGAGCAGTACTTC. This sequence encodes CASSYSRGTYEQYF. V and J are TRBV6-5 and TRBJ2-7; weak D call: TRBD2 (5 bases). This CDR3 comprises 14 residues. Germline CDR1 MNHEY, CDR2 SVGAGI. V was cut by 0 bases and J by 2 bases, with 8 bases left in between.

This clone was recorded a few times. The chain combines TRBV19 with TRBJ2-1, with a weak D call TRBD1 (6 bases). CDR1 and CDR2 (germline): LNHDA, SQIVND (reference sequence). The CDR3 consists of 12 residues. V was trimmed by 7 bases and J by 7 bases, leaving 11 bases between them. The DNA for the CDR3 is TGTGCCAGTACGACAGGAGCAAATGAGCAGTTCTTC. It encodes CASTTGANEQFF.

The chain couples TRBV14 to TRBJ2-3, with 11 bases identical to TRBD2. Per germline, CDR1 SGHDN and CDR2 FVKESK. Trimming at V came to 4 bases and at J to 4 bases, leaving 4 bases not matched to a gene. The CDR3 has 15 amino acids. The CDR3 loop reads CASSPMTSGADTQYF. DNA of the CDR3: TGTGCCAGCAGCCCGATGACTAGCGGGGCAGATACGCAGTATTTT. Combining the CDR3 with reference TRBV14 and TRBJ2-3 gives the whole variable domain EAGVTQFPSHSVIEKGQTVTLRCDPISGHDNLYWYRRVMGKEIKFLLHFVKESKQDESGMPNNRFLAERTGGTYSTLKVQPAELEDSGVYFCASSPMTSGADTQYFGPGTRLTVL.

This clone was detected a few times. The CDR3 sequence: CASSQALEDRGYEQYF. CDR3 coding DNA: TGCGCCAGCAGCCAGGCCCTGGAGGACAGGGGATACGAGCAGTACTTC. J is TRBJ2-7 and V is TRBV4-3; 9 bases align to TRBD1. V lost 3 bases and J lost 4; bases outside the gene matches: 10. This CDR3 has 16 amino acids. CDR1 LGHNA and CDR2 YSLEER come from the germline V gene.

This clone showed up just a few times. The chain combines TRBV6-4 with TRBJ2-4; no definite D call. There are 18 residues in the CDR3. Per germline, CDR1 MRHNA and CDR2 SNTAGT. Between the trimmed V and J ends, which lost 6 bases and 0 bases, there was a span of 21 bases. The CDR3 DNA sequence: TGTGCCAGCAGAGTCACTACCGACCGATTGCTAGCCAAAAACATTCAGTACTTC. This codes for CASRVTTDRLLAKNIQYF.

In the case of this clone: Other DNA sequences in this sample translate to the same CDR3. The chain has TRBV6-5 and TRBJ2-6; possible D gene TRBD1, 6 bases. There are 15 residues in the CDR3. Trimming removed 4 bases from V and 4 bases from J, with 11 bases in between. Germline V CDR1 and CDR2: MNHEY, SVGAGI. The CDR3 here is CASSSSGAGANVLTF. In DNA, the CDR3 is TGTGCCAGCAGTTCATCAGGGGCCGGGGCCAACGTCCTGACTTTC.

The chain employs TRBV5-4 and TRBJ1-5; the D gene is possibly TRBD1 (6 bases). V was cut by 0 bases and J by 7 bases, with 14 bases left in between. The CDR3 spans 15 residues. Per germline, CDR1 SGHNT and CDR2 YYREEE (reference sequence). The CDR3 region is CASSLAGTLYQPQHF. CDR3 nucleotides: TGTGCCAGCAGCTTGGCCGGGACACTCTACCAGCCCCAGCATTTT.

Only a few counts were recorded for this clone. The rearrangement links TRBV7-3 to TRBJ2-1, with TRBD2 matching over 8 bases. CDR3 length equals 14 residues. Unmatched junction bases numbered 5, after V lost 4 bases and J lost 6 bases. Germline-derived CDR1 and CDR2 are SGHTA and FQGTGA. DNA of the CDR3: TGTGCCAGCAGCTCGGGGGGGACTAGCAATGAGCAGTTCTTC. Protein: CASSSGGTSNEQFF. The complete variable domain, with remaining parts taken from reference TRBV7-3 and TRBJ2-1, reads GAGVSQTPSNKVTEKGKYVELRCDPISGHTALYWYRQSLGQGPEFLIYFQGTGAADDSGLPNDRFFAVRPEGSVSTLKIQRTERGDSAVYLCASSSGGTSNEQFFGPGTRLTVL.

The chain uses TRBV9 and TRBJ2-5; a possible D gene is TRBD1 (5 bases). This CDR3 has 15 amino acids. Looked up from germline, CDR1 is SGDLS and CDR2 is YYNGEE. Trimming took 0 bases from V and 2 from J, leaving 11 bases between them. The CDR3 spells CASSVETGRQETQYF. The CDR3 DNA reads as TGTGCCAGCAGCGTAGAAACAGGACGTCAAGAGACCCAGTACTTC.

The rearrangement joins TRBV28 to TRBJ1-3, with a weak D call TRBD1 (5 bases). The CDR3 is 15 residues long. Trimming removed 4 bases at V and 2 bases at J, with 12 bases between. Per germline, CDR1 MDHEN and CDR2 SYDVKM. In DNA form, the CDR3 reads TGTGCCAGCAGTTCCGGTGGGGCGACTGGAAACACCATATATTTT. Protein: CASSSGGATGNTIYF.

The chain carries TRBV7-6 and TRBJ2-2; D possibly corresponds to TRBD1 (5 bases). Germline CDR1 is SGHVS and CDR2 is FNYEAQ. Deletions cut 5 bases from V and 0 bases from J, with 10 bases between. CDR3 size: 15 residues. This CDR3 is CASSRTWANTGELFF. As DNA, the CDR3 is TGTGCCAGCAGCCGGACATGGGCGAACACCGGGGAGCTGTTTTTT.

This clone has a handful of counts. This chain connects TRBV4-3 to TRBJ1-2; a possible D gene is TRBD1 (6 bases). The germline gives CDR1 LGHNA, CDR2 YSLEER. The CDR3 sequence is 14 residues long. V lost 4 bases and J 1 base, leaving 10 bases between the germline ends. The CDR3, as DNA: TGCGCCAGCAGCCCCGACAGGTTTAACTATGGCTACACCTTC. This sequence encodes CASSPDRFNYGYTF.

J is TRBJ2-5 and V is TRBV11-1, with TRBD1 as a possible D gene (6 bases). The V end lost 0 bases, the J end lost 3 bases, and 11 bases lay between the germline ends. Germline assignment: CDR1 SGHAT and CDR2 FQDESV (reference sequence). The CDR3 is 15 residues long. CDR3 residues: CASSLAQGRKETQYF. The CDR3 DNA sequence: TGTGCCAGCAGCTTAGCGCAGGGGCGGAAAGAGACCCAGTACTTC. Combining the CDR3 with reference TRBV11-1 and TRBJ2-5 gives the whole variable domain EAEVAQSPRYKITEKSQAVAFWCDPISGHATLYWYRQILGQGPELLVQFQDESVVDDSQLPKDRFSAERLKGVDSTLKIQPAELGDSAMYLCASSLAQGRKETQYFGPGTRLLVL.

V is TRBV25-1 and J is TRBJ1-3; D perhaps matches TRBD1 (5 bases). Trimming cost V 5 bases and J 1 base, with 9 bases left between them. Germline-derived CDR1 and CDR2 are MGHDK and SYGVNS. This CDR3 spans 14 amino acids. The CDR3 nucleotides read TGTGCCAGCAGTACAGGATTTTCTGGAAACACCATATATTTT. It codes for CASSTGFSGNTIYF.

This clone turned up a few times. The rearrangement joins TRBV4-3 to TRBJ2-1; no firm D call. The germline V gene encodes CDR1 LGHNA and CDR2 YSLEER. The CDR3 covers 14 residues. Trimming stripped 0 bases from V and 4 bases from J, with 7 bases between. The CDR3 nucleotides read TGCGCCAGCAGCCAAGAAAGGAGATACAATGAGCAGTTCTTC. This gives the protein CASSQERRYNEQFF.

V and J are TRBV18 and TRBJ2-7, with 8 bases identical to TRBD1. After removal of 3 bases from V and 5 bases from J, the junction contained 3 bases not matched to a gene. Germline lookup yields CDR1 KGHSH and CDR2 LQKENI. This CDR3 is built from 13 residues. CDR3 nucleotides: TGTGCCAGCTCACCCCGGGACAGGCACGAGCAGTACTTC. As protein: CASSPRDRHEQYF. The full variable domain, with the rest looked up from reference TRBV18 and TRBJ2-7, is NAGVMQNPRHLVRRRGQEARLRCSPMKGHSHVYWYRQLPEEGLKFMVYLQKENIIDESGMPKERFSAEFPKEGPSILRIQQVVRGDSAAYFCASSPRDRHEQYFGPGTRLTVT.

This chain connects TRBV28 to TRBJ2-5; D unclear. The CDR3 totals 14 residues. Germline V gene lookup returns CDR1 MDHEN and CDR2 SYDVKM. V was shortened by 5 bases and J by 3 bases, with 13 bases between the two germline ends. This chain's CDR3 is CASSRPLREETQYF. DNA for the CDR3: TGTGCCAGCAGTCGCCCCCTAAGAGAAGAGACCCAGTACTTC.

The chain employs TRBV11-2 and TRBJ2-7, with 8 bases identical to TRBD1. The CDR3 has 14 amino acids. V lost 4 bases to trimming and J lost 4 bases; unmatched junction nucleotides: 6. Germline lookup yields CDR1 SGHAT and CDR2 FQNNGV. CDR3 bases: TGTGCCAGCAGCTCCTACAGGGGGAAGTACGAGCAGTACTTC. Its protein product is CASSSYRGKYEQYF.

CDR3 in amino acids: CASSSIGVSYEQYF. The CDR3 DNA reads as TGCGCCAGCAGCTCGATCGGGGTTTCCTACGAGCAGTACTTC. The chain combines TRBV5-1 with TRBJ2-7; TRBD2 might be the D (5 bases). V lost 3 bases and J lost 1, with 11 bases in between. Germline V gene data show CDR1 as SGHRS and CDR2 as YFSETQ. The CDR3 is made up of 14 amino acids.

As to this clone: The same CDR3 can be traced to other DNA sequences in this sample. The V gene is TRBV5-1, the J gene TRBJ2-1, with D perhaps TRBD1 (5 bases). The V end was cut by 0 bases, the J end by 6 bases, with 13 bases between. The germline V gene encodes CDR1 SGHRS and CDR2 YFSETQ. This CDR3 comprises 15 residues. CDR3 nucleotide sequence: TGCGCCAGCAGCTTGGTCTCAGGGTCTGCCAATGAGCAGTTCTTC. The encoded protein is CASSLVSGSANEQFF.

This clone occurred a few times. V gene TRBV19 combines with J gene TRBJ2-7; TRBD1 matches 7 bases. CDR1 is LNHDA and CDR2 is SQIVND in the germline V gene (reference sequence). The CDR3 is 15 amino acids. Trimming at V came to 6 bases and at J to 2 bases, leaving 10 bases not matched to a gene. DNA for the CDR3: TGTGCCAGTAGCCTCCGGACAGGTCGAACCTACGAGCAGTACTTC. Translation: CASSLRTGRTYEQYF.